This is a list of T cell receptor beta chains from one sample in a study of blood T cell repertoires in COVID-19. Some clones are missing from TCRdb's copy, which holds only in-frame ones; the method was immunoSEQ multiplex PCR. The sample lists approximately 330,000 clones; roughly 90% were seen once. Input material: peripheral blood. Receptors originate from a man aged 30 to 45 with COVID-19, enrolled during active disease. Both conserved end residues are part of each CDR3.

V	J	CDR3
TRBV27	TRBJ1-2	CASSHSGTGLFLYGYTF
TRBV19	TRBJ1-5	CASSRENQPQHF
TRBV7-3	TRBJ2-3	CASSLKGGRDTQYF
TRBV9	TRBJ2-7	CASSVAPGQGWQYF
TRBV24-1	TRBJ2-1	CATSDLNRDRFHADEQFF
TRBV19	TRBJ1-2	CASNPQGAYYGYTF
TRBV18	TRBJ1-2	CASSPMAETAYGYTF
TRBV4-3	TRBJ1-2	CASSQDVGAGTDRYTF
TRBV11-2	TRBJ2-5	CASSLRERGGETQYF
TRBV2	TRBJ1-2	CASSGQGANYGYTF
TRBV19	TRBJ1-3	CASSINRFYSGNTIYF
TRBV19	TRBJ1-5	CASSIGITGFQPQHF
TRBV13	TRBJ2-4	CASSSSGGVGNIQYF
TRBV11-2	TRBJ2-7	CASSSGTSGVEQYF
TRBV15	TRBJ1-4	CATSRAGGATNEKLFF